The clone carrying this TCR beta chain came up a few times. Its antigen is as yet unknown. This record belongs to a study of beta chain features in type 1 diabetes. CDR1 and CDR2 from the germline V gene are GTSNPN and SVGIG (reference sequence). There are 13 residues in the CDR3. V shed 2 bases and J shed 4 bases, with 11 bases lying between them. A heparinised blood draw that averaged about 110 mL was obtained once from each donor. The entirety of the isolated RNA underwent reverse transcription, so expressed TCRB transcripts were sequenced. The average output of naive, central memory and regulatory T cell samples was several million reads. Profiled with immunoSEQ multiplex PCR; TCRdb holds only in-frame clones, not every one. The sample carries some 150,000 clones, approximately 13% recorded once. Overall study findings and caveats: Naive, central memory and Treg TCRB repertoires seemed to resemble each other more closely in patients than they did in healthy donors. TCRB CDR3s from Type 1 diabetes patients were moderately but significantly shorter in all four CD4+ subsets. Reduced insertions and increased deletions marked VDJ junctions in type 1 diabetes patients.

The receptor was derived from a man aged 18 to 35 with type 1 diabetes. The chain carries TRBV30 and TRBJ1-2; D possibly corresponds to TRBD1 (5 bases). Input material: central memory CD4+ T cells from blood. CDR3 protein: CAWSLDSGYGYTF. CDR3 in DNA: TGTGCCTGGAGTCTCGACAGTGGCTATGGCTACACCTTC.